This TCR beta chain was recorded in a study of T-cell memory formation after mild COVID-19. About the research overall: For the most part, TCR clusters were specific to one donor.

This clonotype has a count of ten or more. Its specificity is unknown. Points from the study as a whole: Some responding clones appeared in pre-infection memory, suggesting cross-reactive memory joined.

Using its own MiXCR run on the 5' RACE reads, TCRdb lists one record per CDR3 protein. The data hold about 290,000 distinct CDR3 sequences, with 15% observed a single time. The CDR3 runs 16 residues. Trimming left V 4 bases short and J 0 bases short, with 16 bases between. CDR1 is SGHRS and CDR2 is YFSETQ in the germline V gene. Sample: PBMCs or a T cell subset sorted from them (not recorded which). This sequence joins TRBV5-1 and TRBJ1-1, with D unresolved. The TCR sequence derives from a man aged 18-30 years who had mild COVID-19 (a few samples of this study predate the infection). Cell type and time point are not known. This CDR3 reads CASSPGIVLMNTEAFF. The CDR3 nucleotides are TGCGCCAGCAGCCCGGGGATTGTCCTTATGAACACTGAAGCTTTCTTT.